Below, 3 T cell receptor beta chains from the same sample are listed, as sequenced in a study of CXCR3-negative and CXCR3-positive naive CD8 T cells. Study results and caveats: CXCR3-positive naive cells carried more hydrophobic TRB CDR3s than CXCR3-negative naive cells did.

In preparing the TRB cDNA libraries, 5' RACE with UMI labels was used. Using the 5' RACE reads, TCRdb records one entry per CDR3 protein without DNA. The listing records some 130,000 distinct CDR3 sequences. For these receptors, no antigen is known. The specimen was naive CXCR3+ CD8+ T cells from blood. The subset was: CD45RO-CCR7+CD27+CD95- naive CD8+ T cells expressing CXCR3 (TNR3+). These receptors were taken from a human donor in good health. Some clones in this sample may be carry-over from other donors' samples.

The chain links TRBV13 to TRBJ2-1; TCRdb calls TRBD1, which cannot be checked without DNA. Germline CDR1 PRHDT, CDR2 FYEKMQ (reference sequence). The CDR3 is made up of 13 amino acids. The CDR3 loop reads CASSATVYNEQFF.

V is TRBV15 and J is TRBJ2-3; TCRdb's D call of TRBD1 is untestable without DNA. Germline CDR1 LNHNV, CDR2 YYDKDF (reference sequence). The CDR3 is 15 amino acids. This CDR3 is CATSRAGKGTDTQYF.

V is TRBV28 and J is TRBJ2-2. The CDR3 contains 13 residues. CDR1 is MDHEN, CDR2 SYDVKM, per germline. The CDR3: CASSLQVPGELFF.